Below, 26 T cell receptor beta chains from the same sample are listed, as sequenced in a study of Graves' ophthalmopathy and Graves' hyperthyroidism. RNA served as the template for amplifying TCR beta CDR3 regions. RT-PCR in the first round used HTBI primers; a second-round multiplex PCR followed. In TCRdb, the multiplex PCR reads were re-called with MiXCR into one record per CDR3 protein. The table lists 300,000 to 450,000 distinct CDR3 sequences, about 18% of them singletons, with around 2.4% in the top ten. The sequenced sample was peripheral blood. The receptors were sampled from an adult woman with stable Graves' hyperthyroidism.

The V and J genes are TRBV5-1 and TRBJ2-7; 8 positions match TRBD2. J gave up 2 bases and V 4 bases, and 8 bases lay outside the gene matches. Germline V lookup: CDR1 SGHRS, CDR2 YFSETQ. CDR3 length: 15 residues. The CDR3 DNA reads TGCGCCAGCAGCCTAAGACTAGCGCCAACCTACGAGCAGTACTTC. This translates into CASSLRLAPTYEQYF.

The chain couples TRBV6-5 to TRBJ2-7, with 9 bases matching TRBD2. V gave up 2 bases and J gave up 4 bases; unmatched junction bases: 9. CDR1 and CDR2 (germline): MNHEY, SVGAGI. The CDR3 has 16 residues. This chain's CDR3 is CASSYGSGGREYEQYF. The CDR3 bases are TGTGCCAGCAGTTACGGTTCTGGCGGGAGGGAGTACGAGCAGTACTTC.

This clonotype was detected ten times or more. The V gene is TRBV18, the J gene TRBJ2-7; 10 positions match TRBD2. CDR1 and CDR2 (germline): KGHSH, LQKENI. V dropped 5 bases and J dropped 3; count of bases not matched to a gene: 7. This CDR3 region has 15 residues. The chain's CDR3 is CASSALAGAYYEQYF. In DNA form, the CDR3 reads TGTGCCAGCTCAGCCCTAGCGGGAGCCTACTACGAGCAGTACTTC.

This clonotype was recorded at least ten times. The chain joins TRBV2 to TRBJ1-5; TRBD1 matches 7 bases. With 3 bases clipped from V and 3 bases from J, the junction kept 2 bases outside the gene matches. The CDR3 consists of 14 residues. Germline V gives CDR1 SNHLY, CDR2 FYNNEI. CDR3 residues: CASSEGQSNQPQHF. The CDR3 DNA reads as TGTGCCAGCAGTGAGGGACAGTCCAATCAGCCCCAGCATTTT.

Details on this clonotype: A much larger clone is a single base away; this may be a read error. The chain couples TRBV28 to TRBJ2-5; 8 nucleotides align to TRBD1. CDR3 length: 15 residues. Germline-derived CDR1 and CDR2 are MDHEN and SYDVKM. With V trimmed by 1 base and J by 9 bases, 10 bases remained unmatched. The CDR3: CASSLLDYRGEAQYF. The CDR3 DNA sequence: TGTGCCAGCAGTTTATTAGACTACAGGGGGGAGGCCCAGTACTTC.

The chain recombines TRBV6-2 or TRBV6-3 with TRBJ1-5; a possible D gene is TRBD1 (5 bases). The CDR3 consists of 15 residues. The germline V and J ends were trimmed by 0 bases and 4 bases, with 10 bases remaining between them. Looked up from germline, CDR1 is MNHEY and CDR2 is SVGEGT. The CDR3 bases are TGTGCCAGCAGTTACTCGGGGCAGGGAAATCAGCCCCAGCATTTT. Its translation: CASSYSGQGNQPQHF.

This clonotype was counted many times. This chain connects TRBV29-1 to TRBJ1-1, with 10 bases fitting TRBD1. Germline V CDR1 and CDR2: SQVTM, ANQGSEA. V lost 7 bases and J lost 4; bases outside the gene matches: 3. CDR3 length: 12 residues. CDR3 DNA sequence: TGCAGCGGGGGACAGGGGAGCACTGAAGCTTTCTTT. It encodes CSGGQGSTEAFF.

This clonotype was detected ten times or more. CDR3 nucleotide sequence: TGTGCCACCCAGGCGGGGACCGGGGAGCTGTTTTTT. Amino acids: CATQAGTGELFF. The V and J genes are TRBV28 and TRBJ2-2, with a possible D match to TRBD2 (6 bases). Germline V gene data show CDR1 as MDHEN and CDR2 as SYDVKM. V was clipped by 10 bases and J by 5 bases, with 11 bases between them. This CDR3 spans 12 amino acids.

This clonotype has only a few counts. In nucleotides, the CDR3 is TGTGCCAGCAGCCAAGAAATCCCGGGGATGAACACTGAAGCTTTCTTT. Amino acid sequence: CASSQEIPGMNTEAFF. The chain recombines TRBV4-2 with TRBJ1-1; D not resolved. The germline V and J ends were trimmed by 0 bases and 0 bases, with 11 bases remaining between them. The germline V gene has CDR1 LGHNA and CDR2 YNFKEQ. CDR3 size: 16 residues.

The chain is built from TRBV19 and TRBJ2-1; D gene uncertain. The length of the CDR3 is 14 residues. CDR1 LNHDA and CDR2 SQIVND come from the germline V gene (reference sequence). V lost 1 base and J 3 bases, leaving 7 bases between the germline ends. CDR3 sequence (DNA): TGTGCCAGTAGTATAGGTAACCACTACAATGAGCAGTTCTTC. Protein product: CASSIGNHYNEQFF.

This clonotype was seen many times. This sequence joins TRBV6-5 and TRBJ1-1; D might be TRBD1 (5 bases). This CDR3 contains 14 residues. Germline V gene sequence: CDR1 MNHEY, CDR2 SVGAGI. V lost 1 base and J 3 bases, leaving 9 bases between the germline ends. The CDR3 protein is CASSYWGVYTEAFF. CDR3 in DNA: TGTGCCAGCAGTTACTGGGGGGTTTACACTGAAGCTTTCTTT.

This clonotype appeared a few times. The gene calls are TRBV5-5 and TRBJ1-1; tentative D call: TRBD1 (5 bases). CDR3 size: 13 residues. Germline CDR1 and CDR2: SGHKS and YYEKEE (reference sequence). Trimming cost V 0 bases and J 6 bases, with 9 bases left between them. The CDR3 region has the DNA TGTGCCAGCAGCTTGGGGGGGTACCCTGAAGCTTTCTTT. It specifies CASSLGGYPEAFF.

In its sample, this clonotype was seen many times. The chain's CDR3 is CASRKTGGASSGYTF. The CDR3 DNA follows: TGTGCCAGCAGGAAGACAGGGGGCGCATCATCTGGCTACACCTTC. The V and J genes are TRBV11-1 and TRBJ1-2, with 10 bases fitting TRBD1. The CDR3 has 15 residues. Germline CDR1 and CDR2: SGHAT and FQDESV (reference sequence). V lost 6 bases and J lost 7; bases outside the gene matches: 11.

There are many counts of this clonotype. The rearrangement joins TRBV20-1 to TRBJ2-7; D could derive from TRBD1 or TRBD2 (5 bases each). The CDR3 loop spans 18 amino acids. Trimming took off 4 bases at V and 3 bases at J, with 28 bases between the two ends. Per the germline V gene, CDR1 is DFQATT and CDR2 is SNEGSKA (reference sequence). The CDR3 protein is CSATFGRTPGQQGYEQYF. In nucleotides, the CDR3 is TGCAGTGCTACCTTCGGACGGACCCCGGGGCAGCAGGGCTACGAGCAGTACTTC.

J is TRBJ2-2 and V is TRBV3-1; 10 nucleotides line up with TRBD1. The CDR3 contains 15 residues. J was trimmed by 6 bases and V by 4 bases; bases with no gene match: 5. The germline V gene encodes CDR1 LGHDT and CDR2 YNNKEL (reference sequence). The CDR3 spells CASSPRGQGAGELFF. The CDR3 DNA sequence: TGTGCCAGCAGCCCACGAGGACAGGGGGCCGGGGAGCTGTTTTTT. The full variable domain, its missing parts supplied by reference TRBV3-1 and TRBJ2-2, is DTAVSQTPKYLVTQMGNDKSIKCEQNLGHDTMYWYKQDSKKFLKIMFSYNNKELIINETVPNRFSPKSPDKAHLNLHINSLELGDSAVYFCASSPRGQGAGELFFGEGSRLTVL.

This clonotype was seen many times. The rearrangement uses TRBV12-3 or TRBV12-4 and TRBJ1-5; D perhaps matches TRBD1 (5 bases). The CDR3 totals 14 residues. Trimming removed 6 bases at V and 5 bases at J, with 14 bases between. DNA for the CDR3: TGTGCCAGCAGGACGGCGGGGCTGGATCAGCCCCAGCATTTT. The encoded protein is CASRTAGLDQPQHF.

This clonotype has a count of ten or more. The chain uses TRBV28 and TRBJ2-2; no definite D call. CDR1 is MDHEN and CDR2 is SYDVKM in the germline V gene. The ends were cut back, 2 bases at V and 7 bases at J, with 14 bases in the middle. The CDR3 covers 15 residues. CDR3 in amino acids: CASSLALVYDGELFF. Written as DNA, the CDR3 is TGTGCCAGCAGTTTAGCCCTTGTATACGACGGGGAGCTGTTTTTT.

The CDR3 DNA is TGCGCCAGCAGCCGAACCGGGACTAGCGGGTTAGAGACCCAGTACTTC. Translation gives CASSRTGTSGLETQYF. V and J are TRBV5-1 and TRBJ2-5; 12 nucleotides line up with TRBD2. The CDR3 has 16 residues. After removal of 4 bases from V and 4 bases from J, the junction contained 8 bases not matched to a gene. Germline V CDR1 and CDR2: SGHRS, YFSETQ.

This clonotype was seen only a few times. V and J are TRBV12-3 or TRBV12-4 and TRBJ1-2; TRBD1 might be the D (6 bases). The CDR3 runs to 14 residues. V was cut by 6 bases and J by 2 bases, with 13 bases left in between. In nucleotides, the CDR3 is TGTGCCAGCAGCAACCGGGGGGCCAACTATGGCTACACCTTC. Protein sequence: CASSNRGANYGYTF.

This clonotype appeared once. V gene TRBV6-5 combines with J gene TRBJ1-2; 10 bases align to TRBD1. CDR3 length: 14 amino acids. The J segment lost 8 bases and the V segment lost 4 bases, leaving 7 bases of the junction unmatched. Germline values: CDR1 MNHEY, CDR2 SVGAGI. The CDR3 region has the DNA TGTGCCAGCAGTTCCGGGACAGGGGAAAGGGGCTACACCTTC. It is translated as CASSSGTGERGYTF.

This clonotype has only a few counts. This chain links TRBV4-1 with TRBJ2-6; D perhaps matches TRBD1 (6 bases). CDR3 length: 19 amino acids. Germline V lookup: CDR1 MGHRA, CDR2 YSYEKL. The V end lost 3 bases, the J end lost 2 bases, and 20 bases lay between the germline ends. CDR3 protein: CASSQPIRGSSAGANVLTF. In nucleotides, the CDR3 is TGCGCCAGCAGCCAGCCCATCAGGGGTTCCTCGGCTGGGGCCAACGTCCTGACTTTC.

This clonotype was counted at least ten times. The gene calls are TRBV5-1 and TRBJ2-2; 11 bases map to TRBD1. Germline V CDR1 and CDR2: SGHRS, YFSETQ. The length of the CDR3 is 17 residues. The trim removed 4 bases at V and 4 bases at J, leaving 9 bases unmatched. Here the CDR3 reads CASSQRRTGGSTGELFF. CDR3 nucleotide sequence: TGCGCCAGCAGCCAACGGAGGACAGGGGGCTCCACCGGGGAGCTGTTTTTT.

At least ten counts were recorded for this clonotype. This chain uses TRBV6-5 with TRBJ1-2; no clear D gene. CDR1 MNHEY and CDR2 SVGAGI come from the germline V gene. Trimming took off 0 bases at V and 8 bases at J, with 13 bases between the two ends. CDR3 size: 14 residues. Written as DNA, the CDR3 is TGTGCCAGCAGTTACTCTTCCGGAGGCTTAGGCTACACCTTC. Protein sequence: CASSYSSGGLGYTF.

This clonotype was seen many times. The chain uses TRBV16 and TRBJ2-7; 7 nucleotides agree with TRBD2. V dropped 2 bases and J dropped 5; count of bases not matched to a gene: 9. The CDR3 is made up of 15 amino acids. Looked up from germline, CDR1 is KGHSY and CDR2 is FQNENV. The CDR3 reads CASSQTSGNGDEQYF. CDR3 DNA: TGTGCCAGCAGCCAAACCAGCGGGAACGGCGACGAGCAGTACTTC.

This clonotype was observed many times. The chain is built from TRBV12-3 or TRBV12-4 and TRBJ2-7, with TRBD1 as a possible D gene (6 bases). CDR3 size: 13 residues. V was clipped by 3 bases and J by 2 bases, with 8 bases between them. CDR3: CASSFRTAYEQYF. CDR3 bases: TGTGCCAGCAGTTTCCGGACAGCCTACGAGCAGTACTTC.

This clonotype was detected many times. The chain has TRBV15 and TRBJ2-7; D is ambiguous. Germline V lookup: CDR1 LNHNV, CDR2 YYDKDF (reference sequence). V dropped 3 bases and J dropped 0 bases, with 12 bases sitting between them. The length of the CDR3 is 15 residues. The CDR3 region has the DNA TGTGCCACCAGCAGCCTCAATGGCGACTCCTACGAGCAGTACTTC. Protein product: CATSSLNGDSYEQYF.